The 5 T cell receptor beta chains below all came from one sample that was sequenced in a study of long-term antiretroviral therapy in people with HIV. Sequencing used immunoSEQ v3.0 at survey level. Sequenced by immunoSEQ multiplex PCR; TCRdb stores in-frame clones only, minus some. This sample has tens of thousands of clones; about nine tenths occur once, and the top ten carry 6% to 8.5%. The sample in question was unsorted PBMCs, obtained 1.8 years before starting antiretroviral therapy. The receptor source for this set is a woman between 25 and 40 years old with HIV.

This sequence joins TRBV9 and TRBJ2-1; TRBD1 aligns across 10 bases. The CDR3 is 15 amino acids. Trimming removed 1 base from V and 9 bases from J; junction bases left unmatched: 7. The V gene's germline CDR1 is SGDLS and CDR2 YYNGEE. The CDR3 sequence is CASSVWDRGFGEQFF. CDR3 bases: TGTGCCAGCAGCGTATGGGACAGGGGTTTTGGTGAGCAGTTCTTC.

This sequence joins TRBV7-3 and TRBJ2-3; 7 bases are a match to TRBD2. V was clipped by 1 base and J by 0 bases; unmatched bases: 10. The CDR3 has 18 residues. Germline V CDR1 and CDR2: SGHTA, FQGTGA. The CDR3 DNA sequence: TGTGCCAGCAGCTTAAGGGGTTTAGCGGGCGATAGCACAGATACGCAGTATTTT. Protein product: CASSLRGLAGDSTDTQYF.

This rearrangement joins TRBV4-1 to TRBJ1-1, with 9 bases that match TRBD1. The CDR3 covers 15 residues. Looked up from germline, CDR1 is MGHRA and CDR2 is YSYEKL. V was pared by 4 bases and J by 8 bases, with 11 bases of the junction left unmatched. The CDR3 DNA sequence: TGCGCCAGCAGCCGTCCCGGGACAGGGCCTCCGGAAGCTTTCTTT. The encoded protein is CASSRPGTGPPEAFF.

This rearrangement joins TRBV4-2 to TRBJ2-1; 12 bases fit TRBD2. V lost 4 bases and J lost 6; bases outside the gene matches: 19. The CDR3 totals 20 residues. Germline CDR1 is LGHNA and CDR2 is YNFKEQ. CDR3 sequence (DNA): TGTGCCAGCAGCCGCTCTCAAGCTAGCGGGGGGGCGAGTTTGGGCAATGAGCAGTTCTTC. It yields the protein CASSRSQASGGASLGNEQFF.

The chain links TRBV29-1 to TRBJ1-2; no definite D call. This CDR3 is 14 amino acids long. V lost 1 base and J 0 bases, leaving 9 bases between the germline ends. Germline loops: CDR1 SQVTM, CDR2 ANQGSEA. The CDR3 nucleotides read TGCAGCGTTGAAGCGCAGAGCTCTAACTATGGCTACACCTTC. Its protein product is CSVEAQSSNYGYTF.